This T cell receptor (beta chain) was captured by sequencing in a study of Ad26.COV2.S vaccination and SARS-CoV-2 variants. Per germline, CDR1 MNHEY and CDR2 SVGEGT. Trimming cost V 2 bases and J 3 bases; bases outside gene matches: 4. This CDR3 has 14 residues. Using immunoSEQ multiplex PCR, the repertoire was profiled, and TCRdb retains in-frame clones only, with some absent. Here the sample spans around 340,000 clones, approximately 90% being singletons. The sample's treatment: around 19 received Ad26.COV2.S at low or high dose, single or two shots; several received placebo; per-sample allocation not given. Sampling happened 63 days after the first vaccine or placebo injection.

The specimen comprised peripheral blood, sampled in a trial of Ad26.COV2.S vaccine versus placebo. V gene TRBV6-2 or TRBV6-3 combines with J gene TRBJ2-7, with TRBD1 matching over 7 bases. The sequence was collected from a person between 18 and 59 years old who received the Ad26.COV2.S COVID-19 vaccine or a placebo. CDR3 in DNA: TGTGCCAGCAGTTACCTGGACAGGAACTACGAGCAGTACTTC. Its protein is CASSYLDRNYEQYF.